This T cell receptor (beta chain) was obtained from a study of T-cell memory formation after mild COVID-19. Trimming stripped 1 base from V and 0 bases from J, with 10 bases between. Germline V lookup: CDR1 SEHNR, CDR2 FQNEAQ (reference sequence). CDR3 length: 16 residues. This clonotype was found a few times. Its antigen is not identified. TCRdb re-analysed the 5' RACE reads in MiXCR, keeping a single row per CDR3 protein. This sample carries approximately 450,000 distinct CDR3 sequences, about 18% of them seen once, and the ten largest clones take about 12%. General study findings and limits: From day 15 to 85, contracting clones were balanced between CD4 and CD8, whereas later expanders leaned toward CD4+.

The sequenced sample consisted of PBMCs or a T cell subset sorted from them (not recorded which). The J gene is TRBJ2-4, the V gene TRBV7-9; D gene unclear. The clonotype was recovered from an adult woman who had mild COVID-19 (a few samples of this study predate the infection). Cell type and time point are not known. The CDR3 sequence: CASSLVSLGAKNIQYF. In DNA, the CDR3 is TGTGCCAGCAGCTTAGTTAGCCTCGGAGCCAAAAACATTCAGTACTTC.